These T cell receptor beta chains were read from a single sample in a study of T cells in Graves' hyperthyroidism and ophthalmopathy. Each CDR3 protein is one row after TCRdb ran MiXCR on the multiplex PCR reads. This sample has roughly 500,000 distinct CDR3 sequences, with 11% to 15% found just once. Sequencing input: blood. Every receptor here comes from a woman in her 30s with Graves' hyperthyroidism that later progressed to Graves' ophthalmopathy. Both conserved end residues are part of each CDR3. Each record gives: D gene, clone size, V gene, CDR3 protein. D genes are given only for firm matches. Clone size is shown for a subset of rows, as once, few, many or a class of expanded clone.

d_gene: NA
abundance: many
v_gene: TRBV27
CDR3aa: CASSPTRDGTYNEQFF

d_gene: TRBD2
abundance: NA
v_gene: TRBV30
CDR3aa: CAWMLSGRRYEQYF

d_gene: NA
abundance: many
v_gene: TRBV28
CDR3aa: CASSFRVAEAFF

d_gene: NA
abundance: many
v_gene: TRBV28
CDR3aa: CASNPVLYNEQFF

d_gene: TRBD1
abundance: few
v_gene: TRBV7-9
CDR3aa: CASGPSQGDEQYF

d_gene: TRBD2
abundance: many
v_gene: TRBV7-3
CDR3aa: CASSLGGGNTGELFF

d_gene: TRBD2
abundance: many
v_gene: TRBV2
CDR3aa: CASTGLAGGQETQYF

d_gene: NA
abundance: many
v_gene: TRBV7-2
CDR3aa: CASSLTGGGSPLHF

d_gene: TRBD1
abundance: NA
v_gene: TRBV6-1
CDR3aa: CASSYVGTGTHSYEQYF

d_gene: NA
abundance: many
v_gene: TRBV19
CDR3aa: CASSIGAGSNEQFF

d_gene: TRBD1
abundance: NA
v_gene: TRBV10-3
CDR3aa: CAISEGQGTSEQYF

d_gene: TRBD2
abundance: many
v_gene: TRBV6-1
CDR3aa: CASSDLAGGSYNEQFF

d_gene: NA
abundance: NA
v_gene: TRBV20-1
CDR3aa: CSARRQTGELFF

d_gene: NA
abundance: NA
v_gene: TRBV7-2
CDR3aa: CASTVGDAGTDTQYF

d_gene: NA
abundance: few
v_gene: TRBV29-1
CDR3aa: CSVEGRSNEQYF

d_gene: TRBD2
abundance: many
v_gene: TRBV27
CDR3aa: CASSLAGENNEQFF

d_gene: TRBD1
abundance: many
v_gene: TRBV11-3
CDR3aa: CASTPGTAFNNEQFF

d_gene: NA
abundance: NA
v_gene: TRBV6-1
CDR3aa: CASSTYRVQHF

d_gene: TRBD2
abundance: many
v_gene: TRBV11-2
CDR3aa: CASSLWGMGTSGNNEQFF

d_gene: NA
abundance: many
v_gene: TRBV27
CDR3aa: CASSPWGTANGYTF

d_gene: NA
abundance: many
v_gene: TRBV27
CDR3aa: CASGSDPPYYEQYF

d_gene: TRBD1
abundance: many
v_gene: TRBV2
CDR3aa: CASSEPGQGWNTGELFF

d_gene: NA
abundance: many
v_gene: TRBV29-1
CDR3aa: CSAKVAGRTEAFF

d_gene: NA
abundance: many
v_gene: TRBV18
CDR3aa: CASSLTSPGENYGYTF

d_gene: NA
abundance: NA
v_gene: TRBV5-5
CDR3aa: CASRESGTDTQYF